The rows below give T cell receptor beta chains drawn from one sample of a study of multiple sclerosis patients with progressive multifocal leukoencephalopathy. Sequencing was performed with immunoSEQ multiplex PCR; in TCRdb, only in-frame clones are kept and a portion is missing. The sample consists of under 35,000 clones, about 92% of them appearing once. Material for sequencing was PBMCs. The origin of the receptors is a man aged 25 to 45 with multiple sclerosis. The CDR3 runs from the conserved cysteine through the conserved F or W. D genes are given only for firm matches. The listing skips clone size in some rows; elsewhere it reads once, few, many or a size class.

j_call,clone_size,d_call,v_call,cdr3_nt,cdr3_aa
TRBJ1-2,once,-,TRBV6-5,TGTGCCAGCAGTTACTCCCATACAGGGAGTCATGGCTACACCTTC,CASSYSHTGSHGYTF
TRBJ2-2,-,-,TRBV9,TGTGCCAGCAGCGTAGAAAGGGGTTTCACCGGGGAGCTGTTTTTT,CASSVERGFTGELFF
TRBJ2-7,-,-,TRBV25-1,TGTGCCAGCAGTGCTCACGGGGGCACCTACGAGCAGTACTTC,CASSAHGGTYEQYF
TRBJ2-1,-,-,TRBV21-1,TGTGCCAGCAGCATAAGCCCCTCCCCGCGGCTAGCGGAGGACAATGAGCAGTTCTTC,CASSISPSPRLAEDNEQFF
TRBJ1-5,-,-,TRBV6-6,TGTGCCAGTCGGCTCGGGCTTCAGCCCCAGCATTTT,CASRLGLQPQHF
TRBJ2-6,once,-,TRBV11-3,TGTGCCAGCAGCCCTGGGGCTGGGGCCAACGTCCTGACTTTC,CASSPGAGANVLTF
TRBJ2-7,-,-,TRBV27,TGTGCCAGCAGCCTAAGGAACCCCATCTTC,CASSLRNPIF
TRBJ2-5,-,-,TRBV2,TGTGCCAGCAGTGAAGCGGGAGTGAACTTC,CASSEAGVNF
TRBJ1-2,-,-,TRBV2,TGTGCCAGTCGAGGTCGGGACCTCCGCGGAAAGAAAGGCTATGGCTACACCTTC,CASRGRDLRGKKGYGYTF
TRBJ2-1,-,TRBD1,TRBV10-1,TGCGCCAGCAGTGAGGGACAGGGCCTTTCCCACTACAATGAGCAGTTCTTC,CASSEGQGLSHYNEQFF
TRBJ2-3,-,TRBD1,TRBV6-5,TGTGCCAGCAGTTTCTTCGGACAGGGGTCTGATACGCAGTATTTT,CASSFFGQGSDTQYF
TRBJ2-5,-,-,TRBV7-2,TGTGCCAGCAGCTTATTTGGGGGAGGGGGCCCCCAGTACTTC,CASSLFGGGGPQYF
TRBJ1-5,-,TRBD1,TRBV6-6,TGTGCCAGCAGGGGCAGGGGGACCCCGACGGATCATTTT,CASRGRGTPTDHF
TRBJ2-1,-,-,TRBV29-1,TGCAGCGTTGAAACCACCCGTCGCTACAATGAGCAGTTCTTC,CSVETTRRYNEQFF
TRBJ2-2,-,TRBD2,TRBV5-6,TGTGCCAGCAGCCAAAACCCACTAGCGGGAGGATTTTGGGGGGAGCTGTTTTTT,CASSQNPLAGGFWGELFF
TRBJ1-1,-,-,TRBV12-2,TGTGCAAGTCGCTTCCCGGGGACAGAGGACACTGAAGCTTTCTTT,CASRFPGTEDTEAFF
TRBJ2-1,-,TRBD2,TRBV6-6,TGTGCCAGCAGCGGGACTAGCTCTATCAATGAGCAGTTCTTC,CASSGTSSINEQFF
TRBJ2-7,-,-,TRBV18,TGTGCCAGCTCACCACTTCCCGGACAATCCTACGAGCAGTACTTC,CASSPLPGQSYEQYF
TRBJ1-1,-,-,TRBV29-1,TGCAGCGTCCGGGACGGAGGTCAGGGGACTGAAGCTTTCTTT,CSVRDGGQGTEAFF
TRBJ2-7,-,-,TRBV5-1,TGCGCCAGCAGCTTGGAGGTTAGTAGGAGAGCCCCCTACGAGCAGTACTTC,CASSLEVSRRAPYEQYF
TRBJ2-2,-,TRBD2,TRBV30,TGTGCCTGGAGTGTTCTAGCGGGAGCCGGGGAGCTGTTTTTT,CAWSVLAGAGELFF
TRBJ1-1,few,-,TRBV10-3,TGTGCCATCAGCCCTCGGGTAGGGGCTGGGGACACTGAAGCTTTCTTT,CAISPRVGAGDTEAFF
TRBJ2-7,few,-,TRBV27,TGTGCCAGCAGTTCCCACAGGTTGGAGCAGTACTTC,CASSSHRLEQYF
TRBJ1-2,-,TRBD1,TRBV5-4,TGTGCCAGCACCCTACAGGGGGTAGGCTACACCTTC,CASTLQGVGYTF
TRBJ2-7,-,TRBD2,TRBV9,TGTGCCAGCAGCGAGGGACTAGCATCGGGCGAGCAGTACTTC,CASSEGLASGEQYF
TRBJ2-5,-,TRBD1,TRBV18,TGTGCCAGCTCGACAGGGGGCTATCAGGTGGAGACCCAGTACTTC,CASSTGGYQVETQYF
TRBJ1-1,-,-,TRBV6-6,TGTGCCAGCAGTTACGGTCCTCTGAACACTGAAGCTTTCTTT,CASSYGPLNTEAFF
TRBJ2-3,-,-,TRBV5-1,TGCGCCAGCAGCCCCCCGGAGTTTGGCCTAGGGGATGGAAATACGCAGTATTTT,CASSPPEFGLGDGNTQYF
TRBJ2-7,-,-,TRBV18,TGTGCCAGCTCACCACGAACAAGCCAAACCTACGAGCAGTGCTTC,CASSPRTSQTYEQCF
TRBJ2-7,few,TRBD1,TRBV27,TGTGCCAGCAGTATGGGACAGGGGAACCTCCGCGAGCAGTACTTC,CASSMGQGNLREQYF
TRBJ1-1,-,-,TRBV7-9,TGTGCCAGCAGCTTAGCGCGGGGAGATGCTTTCTTT,CASSLARGDAFF
TRBJ2-7,-,-,TRBV25-1,TGTGCCAGCAGTGAACTCAGGGGGGCCCCCTACGAGCAGTACTTC,CASSELRGAPYEQYF
TRBJ1-2,-,-,TRBV7-9,TGTGCCAGCAGCTTAGCGGGTGGGGTTTATGGCTACACCTTC,CASSLAGGVYGYTF
TRBJ2-3,-,-,TRBV6-5,TGTGCCAGCAGTCCCCGAAAGACAGATACGCAGTATTTT,CASSPRKTDTQYF
TRBJ2-5,-,-,TRBV11-2,TGTGCCAGCAGCTTCTGGCCGGGCCAAGAGACCCAGTACTTC,CASSFWPGQETQYF
TRBJ1-6,-,-,TRBV2,TGTGCCAGCAGTGACCGACTGTCATATAATTCACCCCTCCACTTT,CASSDRLSYNSPLHF
TRBJ1-4,-,-,TRBV25-1,TGTGCCAGCAGCCTGAAACAGGGTATGAGGGAAAAACTGTTTTTT,CASSLKQGMREKLFF
TRBJ1-1,-,TRBD1,TRBV7-9,TGTGCCAGCAGCCTCGGGACAGAGAACACTGAAGCTTTCTTT,CASSLGTENTEAFF
TRBJ1-5,-,-,TRBV7-2,TGTGCCAGCAGCTTAGACAGGGACCAGCCCCAGCATTTT,CASSLDRDQPQHF
TRBJ2-1,-,TRBD2,TRBV18,TGTGCCAGCTCACCCCCACTAGCGGGAGTTTCCCCTATAGAGCAGTTCTTC,CASSPPLAGVSPIEQFF
TRBJ2-6,-,TRBD1,TRBV19,TGTGCCAGTAGTAAGGGGCAGGGGGCGCGAGGGGCCAACGTCCTGACTTTC,CASSKGQGARGANVLTF
TRBJ2-1,-,TRBD1,TRBV7-2,TGTGCCAGCAGCTTCGACAGGGCCTCGGGTGAGCAGTTCTTC,CASSFDRASGEQFF
TRBJ1-3,-,-,TRBV10-1,TGCGCCAGCAGCCCGGACCGGGAGCCCTCTGGAAACACCATATATTTT,CASSPDREPSGNTIYF
TRBJ2-7,-,-,TRBV4-3,TGCGCCAGCAGCCAGATAAGGACTTCTACCTACGAGCAGTACTTC,CASSQIRTSTYEQYF
TRBJ2-4,-,-,TRBV6-5,TGTGCCAGCAGTTTAGGGGGAGCCAAAAACATTCAGTACTTC,CASSLGGAKNIQYF
TRBJ2-3,-,TRBD2,TRBV18,TGTGCCAGCTCGCCATCAGCGGGGGTGGCAGATACGCAGTATTTT,CASSPSAGVADTQYF
TRBJ2-5,-,-,TRBV4-1,TGCGCCAGCAGCCAAGGAGTTGCAGAGACCCAGTACTTC,CASSQGVAETQYF
TRBJ2-1,-,-,TRBV7-2,TGTGCCAGCAGCCGAGCTGGGTCCTCCTACAATGAGCAGTTCTTC,CASSRAGSSYNEQFF
TRBJ2-4,-,-,TRBV6-1,TGTGCCAGCAGTGAAAGGGTAGTCCACTACTTC,CASSERVVHYF
TRBJ1-2,-,TRBD1,TRBV29-1,TGCAGCGTCATGGACAGGGAGGGGCCCATACTTTGGGGCTACACCTTC,CSVMDREGPILWGYTF
TRBJ2-1,-,TRBD2,TRBV5-1,TGCGCCAGCAGCTTTCGACTAGCGGGTTACAATGAGCAGTTCTTC,CASSFRLAGYNEQFF
TRBJ2-3,-,TRBD2,TRBV5-1,TGCGCCAGCGGAGTACTAGCGGGAGGGCCAGATACGCAGTATTTT,CASGVLAGGPDTQYF
TRBJ2-1,-,TRBD2,TRBV27,TGTGCCAGCAGTTTAGTTAGCGGGAGGAGCTCCTACAATGAGCAGTTCTTC,CASSLVSGRSSYNEQFF
TRBJ2-5,-,TRBD2,TRBV29-1,TGCAGCGTTGAGGGCCTAGCGGCGGGGGAGACCCAGTACTTC,CSVEGLAAGETQYF
TRBJ2-1,-,TRBD2,TRBV19,TGTGCCAGTAGTATGGTGGCGGGAGGGTTCTACAATGAGCAGTTCTTC,CASSMVAGGFYNEQFF
TRBJ2-5,-,-,TRBV20-1,TGCAGTGCCCTTGAGGCGGAGACCCAGTACTTC,CSALEAETQYF
TRBJ2-3,-,-,TRBV9,TGTGCCAGCAGCGTAGACCTTGCTAAAGATACGCAGTATTTT,CASSVDLAKDTQYF